This is a list of T cell receptor beta chains from one sample in a study of blood T cell repertoires in COVID-19. This table comes from immunoSEQ multiplex PCR, and its TCRdb copy is limited to in-frame clones, with some not included. The sample carries around 330,000 clones, around nine tenths recorded once. Sample: peripheral blood. All receptors derive from a woman in her fifties or sixties with active or convalescent COVID-19. Both conserved end residues are part of each CDR3. A D gene is named only where the DNA matches it firmly. Only some rows state a clone size, as once, few, many or a class for expanded clones.

clone size: NA; D gene: TRBD1; V gene: TRBV28; J gene: TRBJ2-3; CDR3 protein: CASSLPTGGTSTDTQYF; CDR3 DNA: TGTGCCAGCAGTTTGCCGACAGGGGGTACTAGCACAGATACGCAGTATTTT
clone size: NA; D gene: NA; V gene: TRBV5-1; J gene: TRBJ2-1; CDR3 protein: CASSPRENNNEQFF; CDR3 DNA: TGCGCCAGCAGCCCACGGGAGAACAACAATGAGCAGTTCTTC
clone size: NA; D gene: TRBD1; V gene: TRBV6-2/TRBV6-3; J gene: TRBJ2-1; CDR3 protein: CASSYSLGQGVSPHHNEQFF; CDR3 DNA: TGTGCCAGCAGTTACTCTTTGGGACAGGGGGTCAGCCCGCACCACAATGAGCAGTTCTTC
clone size: NA; D gene: NA; V gene: TRBV9; J gene: TRBJ1-2; CDR3 protein: CASSVYPGAPNGYTF; CDR3 DNA: TGTGCCAGCAGCGTATACCCAGGGGCCCCGAACGGCTACACCTTC
clone size: NA; D gene: TRBD2; V gene: TRBV18; J gene: TRBJ2-7; CDR3 protein: CASSPGASGSYEQYF; CDR3 DNA: TGTGCCAGCTCACCAGGGGCTAGCGGATCCTACGAGCAGTACTTC
clone size: NA; D gene: TRBD2; V gene: TRBV7-2; J gene: TRBJ2-1; CDR3 protein: CASSSSGSAYNEQFF; CDR3 DNA: TGTGCCAGCAGCTCTAGCGGGAGCGCCTACAATGAGCAGTTCTTC
clone size: once; D gene: NA; V gene: TRBV5-1; J gene: TRBJ1-3; CDR3 protein: CASSLGTGPTGNTIYF; CDR3 DNA: TGCGCCAGCAGCTTGGGTACAGGACCTACTGGAAACACCATATATTTT
clone size: NA; D gene: NA; V gene: TRBV5-4; J gene: TRBJ2-3; CDR3 protein: CASSRVKLAKGQDTQYF; CDR3 DNA: TGTGCCAGCAGCCGAGTAAAACTAGCTAAGGGCCAAGATACGCAGTATTTT
clone size: NA; D gene: NA; V gene: TRBV27; J gene: TRBJ1-3; CDR3 protein: CASSLREFGNTIYF; CDR3 DNA: TGTGCCAGCAGTTTACGGGAGTTCGGAAACACCATATATTTT
clone size: NA; D gene: NA; V gene: TRBV30; J gene: TRBJ1-4; CDR3 protein: CAWSVQTTNEKLFF; CDR3 DNA: TGTGCCTGGAGTGTTCAAACAACTAATGAAAAACTGTTTTTT
clone size: NA; D gene: NA; V gene: TRBV7-2; J gene: TRBJ1-2; CDR3 protein: CASSLDLSGYTF; CDR3 DNA: TGTGCCAGCAGCTTAGATCTGAGTGGCTACACCTTC
clone size: once; D gene: NA; V gene: TRBV7-2; J gene: TRBJ1-5; CDR3 protein: CASSLITGNQPQHF; CDR3 DNA: TGTGCCAGCAGCCTGATCACAGGGAATCAGCCCCAGCATTTT
clone size: few; D gene: TRBD1; V gene: TRBV5-1; J gene: TRBJ2-3; CDR3 protein: CASSWTGGIDTQYF; CDR3 DNA: TGCGCCAGCAGCTGGACAGGGGGGATAGATACGCAGTATTTT
clone size: NA; D gene: TRBD1; V gene: TRBV6-5; J gene: TRBJ1-5; CDR3 protein: CASSPDDRVGQPQHF; CDR3 DNA: TGTGCCAGCAGCCCAGATGACAGGGTGGGCCAGCCCCAGCATTTT
clone size: NA; D gene: NA; V gene: TRBV5-1; J gene: TRBJ2-7; CDR3 protein: CASSSASAGEQYF; CDR3 DNA: TGCGCCAGCAGCTCCGCCAGCGCGGGGGAGCAGTACTTC
clone size: NA; D gene: NA; V gene: TRBV5-4; J gene: TRBJ2-1; CDR3 protein: CASSLAVSNYNEQFF; CDR3 DNA: TGTGCCAGCAGCTTGGCTGTGAGTAACTACAATGAGCAGTTCTTC
clone size: NA; D gene: NA; V gene: TRBV4-3; J gene: TRBJ1-1; CDR3 protein: CASSHATGNTEAFF; CDR3 DNA: TGCGCCAGCAGCCACGCGACAGGGAACACTGAAGCTTTCTTT
clone size: NA; D gene: NA; V gene: TRBV7-9; J gene: TRBJ1-5; CDR3 protein: CASSLGASNQPQHF; CDR3 DNA: TGTGCCAGCAGCTTAGGGGCAAGCAATCAGCCCCAGCATTTT
clone size: few; D gene: TRBD1; V gene: TRBV29-1; J gene: TRBJ1-4; CDR3 protein: CSVRTGGATNEKLFF; CDR3 DNA: TGCAGCGTAAGGACAGGAGGAGCAACTAATGAAAAACTGTTTTTT
clone size: NA; D gene: NA; V gene: TRBV24-1; J gene: TRBJ1-2; CDR3 protein: CATSEGPRGNYGYTF; CDR3 DNA: TGTGCCACCAGTGAGGGGCCCCGGGGGAACTATGGCTACACCTTC
clone size: NA; D gene: NA; V gene: TRBV6-2/TRBV6-3; J gene: TRBJ1-5; CDR3 protein: CASSPTDRQPQHF; CDR3 DNA: TGTGCCAGCAGTCCGACAGATAGGCAGCCCCAGCATTTT
clone size: NA; D gene: TRBD1; V gene: TRBV10-3; J gene: TRBJ1-4; CDR3 protein: CATGQGMDEKLFF; CDR3 DNA: TGTGCCACCGGACAGGGGATGGATGAAAAACTGTTTTTT
clone size: once; D gene: TRBD1; V gene: TRBV28; J gene: TRBJ1-2; CDR3 protein: CASTRTGGYGGYTF; CDR3 DNA: TGTGCCAGCACACGGACAGGGGGCTATGGTGGCTACACCTTC
clone size: NA; D gene: TRBD1; V gene: TRBV6-5; J gene: TRBJ1-2; CDR3 protein: CASRKDREAYGYTF; CDR3 DNA: TGTGCCAGCAGGAAGGACAGGGAGGCCTATGGCTACACCTTC
clone size: NA; D gene: TRBD2; V gene: TRBV28; J gene: TRBJ2-1; CDR3 protein: CASSSPWRGGEGFF; CDR3 DNA: TGTGCCAGCAGTTCCCCCTGGCGGGGGGGGGAGGGGTTCTTC
clone size: NA; D gene: NA; V gene: TRBV28; J gene: TRBJ2-4; CDR3 protein: CASSGGNGNIQYF; CDR3 DNA: TGTGCCAGCAGTGGAGGGAACGGGAACATTCAGTACTTC
clone size: NA; D gene: TRBD1; V gene: TRBV3-1/TRBV3-2; J gene: TRBJ2-2; CDR3 protein: CASSPGQGWTGELFF; CDR3 DNA: TGTGCCAGCAGCCCCGGACAGGGGTGGACCGGGGAGCTGTTTTTT
clone size: NA; D gene: NA; V gene: TRBV11-3; J gene: TRBJ1-6; CDR3 protein: CASSFGQINSPLHF; CDR3 DNA: TGTGCCAGCAGCTTCGGACAGATTAATTCACCCCTCCACTTT
clone size: NA; D gene: TRBD1; V gene: TRBV7-9; J gene: TRBJ2-5; CDR3 protein: CASTSPRGGTETQYF; CDR3 DNA: TGTGCCAGCACCAGTCCCAGAGGGGGCACGGAGACCCAGTACTTC